A single sample is the source of the 9 T cell receptor beta chains below, sequenced in a study of T cell changes during pregnancy in multiple sclerosis. Data came from immunoSEQ multiplex PCR; TCRdb stores just in-frame clones and leaves some out. The data hold 50,000 to 60,000 clones, with around 90% observed a single time. This material consisted of CD4+ T cells from peripheral blood mononuclear cells, taken in the second trimester of pregnancy. These receptors all stem from a female donor with multiple sclerosis, enrolled in a pregnancy study.

The rearrangement uses TRBV11-2 and TRBJ2-4; the match to TRBD2 covers 9 bases. The length of the CDR3 is 17 residues. The trim removed 1 base at V and 6 bases at J, leaving 10 bases unmatched. Germline CDR1 SGHAT, CDR2 FQNNGV. CDR3 DNA: TGTGCCAGCAGCTTAGCAGGCGGGGGGGCGGGTGGAAACATTCAGTACTTC. It yields the protein CASSLAGGGAGGNIQYF.

This clone was counted once. The chain recombines TRBV28 with TRBJ2-7; possibly TRBD1 for D (6 bases). The CDR3 runs 11 residues. Trimming took off 2 bases at V and 7 bases at J, with 6 bases between the two ends. From germline, CDR1 is MDHEN and CDR2 SYDVKM. CDR3 DNA: TGTGCCAGCAGTTTAAGGGGGGAGCAGTACTTC. The encoded protein is CASSLRGEQYF.

This clone was counted only a few times. V usage is TRBV18 and J usage is TRBJ1-5; no definite D call. Germline loops: CDR1 KGHSH, CDR2 LQKENI. This CDR3 contains 16 residues. V lost 1 base and J 3 bases, leaving 13 bases between the germline ends. The CDR3 bases are TGTGCCAGCTCACCACAGACATCTTCGAACAATCAGCCCCAGCATTTT. Protein product: CASSPQTSSNNQPQHF.

The rearrangement links TRBV5-4 to TRBJ1-1, with D perhaps TRBD1 (6 bases). The CDR3 consists of 16 residues. Germline CDR1 reads SGHNT; CDR2 reads YYREEE (reference sequence). Trimming took 0 bases from V and 1 from J, leaving 13 bases between them. In DNA, the CDR3 is TGTGCCAGCAGCTTGGTACCCGACAGGACGAACACTGAAGCTTTCTTT. Translating gives CASSLVPDRTNTEAFF. Full variable domain (missing parts from reference TRBV5-4 and TRBJ1-1): ETGVTQSPTHLIKTRGQQVTLRCSSQSGHNTVSWYQQALGQGPQFIFQYYREEENGRGNFPPRFSGLQFPNYSSELNVNALELDDSALYLCASSLVPDRTNTEAFFGQGTRLTVV.

The V and J genes are TRBV7-2 and TRBJ2-7; TRBD2 is a possible D gene (6 bases). The V gene's germline CDR1 is SGHTA and CDR2 FQGNSA. CDR3 length equals 16 residues. The V end was cut by 5 bases, the J end by 2 bases, with 19 bases between. DNA for the CDR3: TGTGCCAGCAGCCTGGAGGGACGGAACTTCCCCTACGAGCAGTACTTC. Translated, it gives CASSLEGRNFPYEQYF.

This chain connects TRBV15 to TRBJ2-2, with TRBD1 identical over 8 bases. Trimming removed 5 bases from V and 7 bases from J; junction bases left unmatched: 9. This CDR3 is built from 15 residues. Germline V gene data show CDR1 as LNHNV and CDR2 as YYDKDF (reference sequence). CDR3 in amino acids: CATSRGQGERGELFF. CDR3 in DNA: TGTGCCACCAGCCGAGGACAGGGCGAACGCGGGGAGCTGTTTTTT.

The V gene is TRBV18, the J gene TRBJ2-2, with D perhaps TRBD1 (6 bases). CDR3 length: 13 amino acids. The V end was cut by 1 base, the J end by 6 bases, with 6 bases between. The germline V gene encodes CDR1 KGHSH and CDR2 LQKENI. The CDR3: CASSPQGAGELFF. CDR3 nucleotides: TGTGCCAGCTCACCACAGGGGGCCGGGGAGCTGTTTTTT.

V gene TRBV6-1 combines with J gene TRBJ1-2; 7 positions agree with TRBD1. The J segment lost 4 bases and the V segment lost 11 bases, leaving 7 bases of the junction unmatched. CDR3 length equals 12 residues. The germline V gene has CDR1 MNHNS and CDR2 SASEGT. The CDR3 reads CAGQRDSYGYTF. The DNA for the CDR3 is TGTGCCGGACAACGGGACAGCTATGGCTACACCTTC.

V usage is TRBV7-3 and J usage is TRBJ1-1; D is perhaps TRBD1 (5 bases). Germline V gene data show CDR1 as SGHTA and CDR2 as FQGTGA. Trimming removed 5 bases from V and 4 bases from J, with 11 bases in between. The CDR3 extends over 13 amino acids. This CDR3 reads CASSARGGTEAFF. CDR3 nucleotides: TGTGCCAGCAGCGCTAGGGGAGGCACTGAAGCTTTCTTT.